The clone carrying this TCR beta chain is a singleton in its sample. CDR3 length: 15 residues. Trimming took 0 bases from V and 2 from J; bases not matched to a gene: 5. Germline CDR1 is SGDLS and CDR2 is YYNGEE. The data derive from a study of T cell changes during pregnancy in multiple sclerosis. Only in-frame clones appear in the TCRdb table, and some are missing; sequencing was by immunoSEQ multiplex PCR. This sample yields about 94,000 clones, of which 94% are seen a single time; approximately 0.84% belongs to the top ten. The sequencing used peripheral blood, collected in the third trimester of pregnancy. The sequence was collected from a female donor with multiple sclerosis, enrolled in a pregnancy study. The chain joins TRBV9 to TRBJ2-7; 7 bases align to TRBD2. This CDR3 reads CASSVVPGGTYEQYF. CDR3 nucleotides: TGTGCCAGCAGCGTAGTTCCGGGAGGTACCTACGAGCAGTACTTC.